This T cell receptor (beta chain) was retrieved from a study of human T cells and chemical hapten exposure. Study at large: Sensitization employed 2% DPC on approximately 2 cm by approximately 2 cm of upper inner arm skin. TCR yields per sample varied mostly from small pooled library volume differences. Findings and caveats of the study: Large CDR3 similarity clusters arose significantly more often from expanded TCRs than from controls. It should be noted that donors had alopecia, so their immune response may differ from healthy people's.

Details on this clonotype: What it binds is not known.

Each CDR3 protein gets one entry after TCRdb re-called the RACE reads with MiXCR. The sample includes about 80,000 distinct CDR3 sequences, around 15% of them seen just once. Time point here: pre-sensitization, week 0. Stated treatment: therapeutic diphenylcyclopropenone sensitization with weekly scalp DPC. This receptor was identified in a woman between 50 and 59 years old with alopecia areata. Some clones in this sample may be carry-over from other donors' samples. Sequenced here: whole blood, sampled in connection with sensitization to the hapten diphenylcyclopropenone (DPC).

The DNA of the CDR3 is TGTGCCAGCAGCGAGACTAGCTGGAACACCGGGGAGCTGTTTTTT. This encodes CASSETSWNTGELFF. The V gene is TRBV9, the J gene TRBJ2-2; 7 bases align to TRBD2. CDR1 is SGDLS, CDR2 YYNGEE, per germline. Germline trimming cut 3 bases from V and 1 base from J; bases unmatched to any gene: 3. The CDR3 sequence is 15 residues long.